A single sample is the source of the 12 T cell receptor beta chains below, sequenced in a study of neurological immune-mediated disorders. TCRdb independently ran MiXCR on the 5' RACE reads; one entry per CDR3 protein. The sample carries approximately 29,000 distinct CDR3 sequences, 9.5% to 15% recorded once. The sequenced sample was PBMCs. These receptor sequences come from a man between 60 and 75 years old in good health.

This clonotype came up many times. The CDR3 DNA reads TGTGCCAGCAGCCAAGAGCGGGGGGAGATTGCCTACGAGCAGTACTTC. It codes for CASSQERGEIAYEQYF. The chain joins TRBV4-2 to TRBJ2-7, with 8 bases identical to TRBD2. The CDR3 extends over 16 amino acids. Trimming removed 0 bases from V and 2 bases from J; junction bases left unmatched: 6. The germline V gene encodes CDR1 LGHNA and CDR2 YNFKEQ.

This clonotype was seen ten or more times. This sequence joins TRBV20-1 and TRBJ1-1; TRBD1 agrees at 11 bases. Germline V gives CDR1 DFQATT, CDR2 SNEGSKA (reference sequence). V lost 5 bases and J lost 5; bases outside the gene matches: 7. CDR3 length equals 14 residues. For the CDR3, the DNA is TGCAGTGCTCACGGACAGGGGGCGGTAACTGAAGCTTTCTTT. This sequence encodes CSAHGQGAVTEAFF.

This clonotype has ten or more counts. This sequence joins TRBV7-9 and TRBJ2-1; D remains unclear. The V and J ends lost 6 bases and 8 bases respectively, with 11 bases between them. Germline V gene data show CDR1 as SEHNR and CDR2 as FQNEAQ (reference sequence). The CDR3 loop spans 12 amino acids. This chain's CDR3 is CASSFEADEQFF. CDR3 nucleotides: TGTGCCAGCAGTTTTGAGGCTGATGAGCAGTTCTTC.

In this sample, this clonotype turned up many times. This chain uses TRBV6-2 or TRBV6-3 with TRBJ1-5; D uncertain. This CDR3 is 14 amino acids long. The V gene's germline CDR1 is MNHEY and CDR2 SVGEGT. V dropped 2 bases and J dropped 2 bases, with 7 bases sitting between them. The CDR3 region is CASSYGLGNQPQHF. The CDR3 DNA reads TGTGCCAGCAGTTACGGGTTAGGCAATCAGCCCCAGCATTTT.

Concerning this clonotype: A read error may account for a junction end that differs from germline. The gene calls are TRBV7-2 and TRBJ2-1; D is unclear. Germline assignment: CDR1 SGHTA and CDR2 FQGNSA. CDR3 length: 11 amino acids. The CDR3 DNA is TGTGCCAGTAGCTCCCGGGTGGAACAGTTCTTC. This gives the protein CASSSRVEQFF.

By proportion, this clonotype is medium-sized. The chain carries TRBV5-1 and TRBJ2-7; D gene ambiguous. The CDR3 covers 16 residues. Germline loops: CDR1 SGHRS, CDR2 YFSETQ. Trimming left V 0 bases short and J 5 bases short, with 18 bases between. CDR3 nucleotides: TGCGCCAGCAGCTTGGCCTGGGGAAGAGACCTTGACGAGCAGTACTTC. Encoded protein: CASSLAWGRDLDEQYF.

This clonotype came up many times. DNA of the CDR3: TGCGCCAGCAGCCCTAGCGGGAGGGGTGGTGAGCAGTTCTTC. This codes for CASSPSGRGGEQFF. The chain combines TRBV10-2 with TRBJ2-1; TRBD2 aligns across 12 bases. The CDR3 is made up of 14 amino acids. V dropped 6 bases and J dropped 9; count of bases not matched to a gene: 6. Germline V gene data show CDR1 as WSHSY and CDR2 as SAAADI.

This clonotype appeared many times. The chain links TRBV28 to TRBJ2-2; the match to TRBD1 covers 7 bases. This CDR3 contains 13 residues. Unmatched junction bases numbered 1, after V lost 8 bases and J lost 1 base. Per germline, CDR1 MDHEN and CDR2 SYDVKM. This chain's CDR3 is CASRTGNTGELFF. CDR3 coding DNA: TGTGCCAGCCGGACAGGGAACACCGGGGAGCTGTTTTTT.

This clonotype was detected many times. This chain links TRBV5-5 with TRBJ1-4; D perhaps matches TRBD1 (6 bases). Germline-derived CDR1 and CDR2 are SGHKS and YYEKEE (reference sequence). CDR3 size: 15 residues. Trimming stripped 4 bases from V and 5 bases from J, with 15 bases between. The CDR3, as DNA: TGTGCCAGCAGCACTGGTGCAGGGGTAAATGAAAAACTGTTTTTT. The encoded protein is CASSTGAGVNEKLFF.

The V gene is TRBV18, the J gene TRBJ2-7, with D perhaps matching TRBD1 (6 bases). This CDR3 has 12 amino acids. Germline V gene data show CDR1 as KGHSH and CDR2 as LQKENI. The V end lost 3 bases, the J end lost 7 bases, and 10 bases lay between the germline ends. CDR3: CASSPWGHEQYF. In nucleotides, the CDR3 is TGTGCCAGCTCACCTTGGGGGCATGAGCAGTACTTC.

There are many counts of this clonotype. The chain recombines TRBV6-2 or TRBV6-3 with TRBJ1-2; D is ambiguous. CDR1 is MNHEY and CDR2 is SVGEGT in the germline V gene. The CDR3 contains 13 residues. The V gene lost 6 bases and the J gene lost 8 bases, with 16 bases spanning the gap. DNA of the CDR3: TGTGCCAGCAGCGATCGTAGGACTGACGGCTACACCTTC. Translation gives CASSDRRTDGYTF.

This clonotype was detected many times. The CDR3 region has the DNA TGCGCCAGCAGCCAAGATGAGGGGGGAGTGGCTGGGGCCAACGTCCTGACTTTC. Translated: CASSQDEGGVAGANVLTF. The chain combines TRBV4-3 with TRBJ2-6; perhaps D is TRBD1 or TRBD2 (6 bases each). The length of the CDR3 is 18 residues. Germline V CDR1 and CDR2: LGHNA, YSLEER. V was trimmed by 0 bases and J by 2 bases, leaving 14 bases between them.